A single sample is the source of the 15 T cell receptor beta chains below, sequenced in a study of beta chain features in type 1 diabetes. Study conclusions and caveats: Type 1 diabetes patients had TCRB CDR3s that were shorter (moderately but significantly so) in all four CD4+ subsets.

Their cognate antigens are unknown. Sequenced material consisted of expressed TCRB transcripts (all of the isolated RNA was reverse transcribed). Method: immunoSEQ multiplex PCR; TCRdb's copy keeps in-frame clones and lacks some. The data show some 370,000 clones, about 10% seen once. The sample was central memory CD4+ T cells from blood. These receptors came from a man between 25 and 39 years old with type 1 diabetes.

This clone was seen a handful of times. The chain links TRBV28 to TRBJ2-3, with TRBD2 matching over 8 bases. The V segment lost 7 bases and the J segment 6 bases; nucleotides outside the gene matches: 15. There are 16 residues in the CDR3. Germline V gene sequence: CDR1 MDHEN, CDR2 SYDVKM. CDR3 amino acids: CASITPSSGKWDTQYF. The CDR3 nucleotides read TGTGCCAGCATAACTCCTAGTAGCGGGAAGTGGGATACGCAGTATTTT.

To note about this clone: In the same sample, other DNA sequences code for this CDR3. The gene calls are TRBV7-6 and TRBJ1-5; perhaps TRBD1 as D (5 bases). V was pared by 1 base and J by 4 bases, with 8 bases between. Germline V gene data show CDR1 as SGHVS and CDR2 as FNYEAQ. The CDR3 covers 14 residues. CDR3 nucleotide sequence: TGTGCCAGCAGCTTAGAGCAGGGTAATCAGCCCCAGCATTTT. Encoded protein: CASSLEQGNQPQHF.

This clone showed up many times. The V gene is TRBV28, the J gene TRBJ1-2; D is undetermined. V lost 8 bases to trimming and J lost 2 bases, with 9 bases between them. Germline V CDR1 and CDR2: MDHEN, SYDVKM. This CDR3 has 12 residues. CDR3 nucleotides: TGTGCCAGCCGACTACCCAACTATGGCTACACCTTC. It specifies CASRLPNYGYTF.

This clone appeared a few times. V usage is TRBV5-1 and J usage is TRBJ1-1; D is uncertain. Trimming shortened V by 4 bases and J by 5 bases, and 12 bases separated the two germline ends. CDR3 size: 13 residues. Germline V gene lookup returns CDR1 SGHRS and CDR2 YFSETQ. This CDR3 reads CASSPQHGTEAFF. Written as DNA, the CDR3 is TGCGCCAGCAGCCCCCAGCATGGTACTGAAGCTTTCTTT.

A few counts support this clone. The chain has TRBV7-6 and TRBJ2-5; maybe TRBD2 (5 bases). Per the germline V gene, CDR1 is SGHVS and CDR2 is FNYEAQ. V was shortened by 5 bases and J by 4 bases, with 14 bases between the two germline ends. This CDR3 is 14 amino acids long. The CDR3 protein is CASSPAGVGETQYF. CDR3 DNA sequence: TGTGCCAGCAGCCCAGCCGGGGTCGGAGAGACCCAGTACTTC.

The V and J genes are TRBV7-9 and TRBJ1-2; D is ambiguous. Germline V gene sequence: CDR1 SEHNR, CDR2 FQNEAQ (reference sequence). This CDR3 region has 14 residues. V gave up 5 bases and J gave up 7 bases, with 17 bases separating them. The CDR3 loop reads CASSTRGPLTGYTF. As DNA, the CDR3 is TGTGCCAGCAGCACCCGAGGGCCGCTAACTGGCTACACCTTC.

This clone was detected a few times. The rearrangement joins TRBV18 to TRBJ2-1; 13 nucleotides align to TRBD2. This CDR3 region has 16 residues. Germline V gene data show CDR1 as KGHSH and CDR2 as LQKENI. Trimming took 6 bases from V and 9 from J; bases not matched to a gene: 11. In DNA, the CDR3 is TGTGCCAGCTCGCCTAGACTAGCGGGAGGTGATGGTGAGCAGTTCTTC. Amino acid sequence: CASSPRLAGGDGEQFF.

This clone was counted only a few times. V gene TRBV30 combines with J gene TRBJ2-1, with TRBD2 identical over 7 bases. This CDR3 is built from 18 residues. V trimming: 2 bases; J trimming: 7 bases; junction bases outside the gene matches: 20. CDR1 is GTSNPN, CDR2 SVGIG, per germline (reference sequence). CDR3 sequence reads: CAWSSNPPRSGFWNEQFF. CDR3 DNA sequence: TGTGCCTGGAGTTCAAACCCCCCTCGTAGCGGGTTTTGGAATGAGCAGTTCTTC.

This clone was detected ten times or more. The same CDR3 arises from other DNA sequences in this sample as well. The gene calls are TRBV19 and TRBJ2-6; no clear D gene. Looked up from germline, CDR1 is LNHDA and CDR2 is SQIVND (reference sequence). Trimming removed 3 bases from V and 4 bases from J, with 10 bases in between. The length of the CDR3 is 15 residues. The CDR3 DNA reads as TGTGCCAGTAGTATTGAAGGTTGGGGGGCCAACGTCCTGACTTTC. This codes for CASSIEGWGANVLTF.

The chain links TRBV7-2 to TRBJ2-7; 12 nucleotides match TRBD1. This CDR3 comprises 15 residues. Germline CDR1 reads SGHTA; CDR2 reads FQGNSA. V trimming: 1 base; J trimming: 4 bases; junction bases outside the gene matches: 2. CDR3 nucleotide sequence: TGTGCCAGCAGCTTAGTGGGACAGGGGGCTTACGAGCAGTACTTC. Translated, it gives CASSLVGQGAYEQYF.

There are a few counts of this clone. V usage is TRBV4-1 and J usage is TRBJ1-1; 12 positions agree with TRBD1. Germline assignment: CDR1 MGHRA and CDR2 YSYEKL. This CDR3 spans 16 amino acids. J lost 6 bases, V lost 4 bases, and 9 bases had no gene match. The CDR3 region is CASSRGQGAGIAEAFF. CDR3 nucleotide sequence: TGCGCCAGCAGCCGGGGACAGGGGGCCGGAATAGCTGAAGCTTTCTTT.

The chain recombines TRBV19 with TRBJ1-5, with a weak D call TRBD1 (6 bases). CDR1 is LNHDA, CDR2 SQIVND, per germline (reference sequence). This CDR3 contains 17 residues. V lost 3 bases and J lost 5, with 20 bases in between. The CDR3: CASSIRSQDQGYQPQHF. In DNA form, the CDR3 reads TGTGCCAGTAGTATCCGTTCTCAAGATCAGGGGTATCAGCCCCAGCATTTT.

The V call is TRBV4-3, the J call TRBJ1-1, with D hard to call. The CDR3 sequence is 15 residues long. Looked up from germline, CDR1 is LGHNA and CDR2 is YSLEER. The V and J ends lost 3 bases and 7 bases respectively, with 18 bases between them. This chain's CDR3 is CASSHPGRRRDEAFF. DNA of the CDR3: TGCGCCAGCAGCCATCCCGGTCGGAGGAGGGATGAAGCTTTCTTT.

A few counts support this clone. This rearrangement joins TRBV12-5 to TRBJ1-2; D is possibly TRBD1 (6 bases). Between the trimmed V and J ends, which lost 4 bases and 4 bases, there was a span of 19 bases. The CDR3 spans 16 residues. Germline-derived CDR1 and CDR2 are LGHNT and FRNRAP. This CDR3 is CASGSIVGGAGYGYTF. CDR3 nucleotides: TGTGCTAGTGGTTCCATTGTGGGGGGCGCAGGCTATGGCTACACCTTC.

This rearrangement joins TRBV15 to TRBJ2-5, with a possible D match to TRBD2 (6 bases). The CDR3 consists of 14 residues. Germline V gene lookup returns CDR1 LNHNV and CDR2 YYDKDF (reference sequence). V was cut by 4 bases and J by 5 bases, with 14 bases left in between. CDR3 region: CATSTGRVEETQYF. For the CDR3, the DNA is TGTGCCACCAGCACCGGGAGAGTAGAGGAGACCCAGTACTTC. The variable domain in full, with the rest retrieved from reference TRBV15 and TRBJ2-5, is DAMVIQNPRYQVTQFGKPVTLSCSQTLNHNVMYWYQQKSSQAPKLLFHYYDKDFNNEADTPDNFQSRRPNTSFCFLDIRSPGLGDTAMYLCATSTGRVEETQYFGPGTRLLVL.